This record concerns one TCR beta chain sequence. Its antigen is currently not known. No much larger clonotype is one base removed from it; base qualities were not supplied. The data stem from a study of blood T cell repertoires in COVID-19 (dated by TCRdb to 2020 to 2022). With regard to the full study: Samples covering the acute and convalescent phases of COVID-19 were provided by collaborators in the United States, Italy and Spain. The prospective study material was composed of cDNA or gDNA derived from T cells, B-cell-depleted T cells, or PBMCs. Deeply sampled blood TCRbeta repertoires from subjects exposed to, actively infected with, or recovered from COVID-19 were included in the dataset. The repertoires were released in a freely available public database meant as a resource for research on the immune response to SARS-CoV-2. The samples were drawn from the first 160 participants of the ongoing ImmuneRACE study and from 1,200 or so subjects provided by 6 global collaborators. The sample metadata nearly always contained a de-identified subject ID, COVID-19 status, age in years and sex. Where available, HLA class I and class II types were obtained from metadata supplied by the sample provider rather than from assay-based typing.

From V the trimming removes 5 bases and from J it removes 1 base, while the gene matches leave 16 bases of the junction unaccounted for. CDR1 and CDR2, looked up from the germline V gene, are KGHSH and LQKENI. The CDR3 holds 20 amino acids from the cysteine to the phenylalanine. Left in the record is the CDR3 DNA by itself, 60 bases read in frame from the first base. Each collaborating institution followed its own protocols to collect whole blood in K2EDTA tubes. For TCRbeta analysis, collaborators shipped samples in one of three forms: frozen whole blood, isolated PBMCs, or DNA extracted from either of those sample types. What the authors observed across the whole study: The quantity of clinical and demographic metadata differed by source and by participant and was supplied without curation.

TCRbeta CDR3 regions were amplified from genomic DNA by means of the immunoSEQ Assay, a bias-controlled multiplex PCR. On the authors' methods: The number of nucleated cells in each sample was estimated by amplification of reference gene primers within the assay. Sequence reads were collapsed and filtered to measure the absolute abundance of every unique TCRbeta CDR3 rearrangement. For each sample, productive Simpson clonality was calculated as the square root of Simpson's diversity index over productive rearrangements. TCRdb took this table from immuneACCESS and kept in-frame rearrangements with V and J called. Such tables lack part of the clones; where checked against another copy, unresolved V genes explain under half of the gap, and the rest is unexplained. The V and J calls and clone size are taken from that table; D and trimming were inferred from the DNA. Across this sample there are tens of thousands of clones, with approximately 87% seen only once. In total, the top ten clones hold more than 14% of the sample.

Sequenced sample: peripheral blood. The sequence derives from a woman in her 70s with acute or convalescent COVID-19. Recombination joined TRBV18 with TRBJ2-3, and 12 junctional nucleotides match TRBD2. CDR3 region: CASSSIMTSGGITGTDTQYF. Here is the DNA: TGTGCCAGCTCATCGATCATGACTAGCGGGGGCATAACAGGCACAGATACGCAGTATTTT. This CDR3, with the reference TRBV18 and TRBJ2-3 proteins standing in past its ends, gives the full variable domain NAGVMQNPRHLVRRRGQEARLRCSPMKGHSHVYWYRQLPEEGLKFMVYLQKENIIDESGMPKERFSAEFPKEGPSILRIQQVVRGDSAAYFCASSSIMTSGGITGTDTQYFGPGTRLTVL.